The 31 T cell receptor beta chains given below trace back to one sample, sequenced in a study of regulatory T cells in long-lasting Graves disease. iRepertoire HTBI primers and Arm-PCR of CDR3 regions built TCR beta libraries. TCRdb recomputed calls from the multiplex PCR reads with MiXCR, one row per CDR3 protein. Here the sample spans 650,000 to 850,000 distinct CDR3 sequences, 30% being singletons. As for time point: persistent/refractory GD, antithyroid drugs over 5 years with positive TRAb. PBMC RNA served as the TCR library source. The source material was peripheral blood mononuclear cells (PBMCs), sampled when the disease was refractory, from a patient treated with antithyroid drugs. These receptors all stem from a female donor with Graves disease.

The chain uses TRBV30 and TRBJ1-6; 11 nucleotides match TRBD1. V gave up 4 bases and J gave up 7 bases; unmatched junction bases: 3. This CDR3 comprises 14 residues. Germline-derived CDR1 and CDR2 are GTSNPN and SVGIG (reference sequence). CDR3 amino acids: CAWTRDRGNSPLHF. The CDR3 nucleotides are TGTGCCTGGACCCGGGACAGGGGGAATTCACCCCTCCACTTT.

The CDR3 protein is CASSFRQGGGGYEQYF. The CDR3 DNA reads as TGTGCCAGCAGCTTTCGCCAGGGAGGGGGCGGCTACGAGCAGTACTTC. The chain employs TRBV11-2 and TRBJ2-7, with D perhaps TRBD1 or TRBD2 (7 bases each). The germline CDR1 and CDR2 sequences are SGHAT and FQNNGV. V was cut by 3 bases and J by 3 bases, with 18 bases left in between. The CDR3 totals 16 residues.

In this sample, this clonotype turned up a few times. J is TRBJ1-5 and V is TRBV12-3 or TRBV12-4; possibly TRBD1 for D (6 bases). V lost 5 bases to trimming and J lost 7 bases, with 15 bases between them. This CDR3 has 14 amino acids. CDR3 sequence reads: CASSLSTGNQPQHF. In nucleotides, the CDR3 is TGTGCCAGCAGTCTCTCTACAGGGAACCAGCCCCAGCATTTT.

The chain links TRBV5-5 to TRBJ1-2; D is undetermined. Germline V gene lookup returns CDR1 SGHKS and CDR2 YYEKEE (reference sequence). V lost 4 bases, J lost 3 bases, and 13 bases lay in between. This CDR3 is 14 amino acids long. CDR3 protein: CASSIQRGDYGYTF. The CDR3 DNA follows: TGTGCCAGCAGCATCCAACGGGGAGACTATGGCTACACCTTC.

The chain carries TRBV19 and TRBJ1-2, with TRBD1 matching 9 bases. J lost 4 bases, V lost 5 bases, and 8 bases had no gene match. Germline CDR1 reads LNHDA; CDR2 reads SQIVND (reference sequence). This CDR3 has 15 amino acids. CDR3 coding DNA: TGTGCCAGTAGTGAACAGGGGGCGCTCGGCTATGGCTACACCTTC. It yields the protein CASSEQGALGYGYTF.

The sample holds a few counts of this clonotype. V usage is TRBV2 and J usage is TRBJ1-2; a possible D gene is TRBD1 (6 bases). Per germline, CDR1 SNHLY and CDR2 FYNNEI. The CDR3 spans 15 residues. V was cut by 4 bases and J by 8 bases, with 20 bases left in between. The CDR3 reads CASSGGPGQWWGYTF. As DNA, the CDR3 is TGTGCCAGCAGTGGAGGTCCCGGACAGTGGTGGGGCTACACCTTC. Full variable domain (rest looked up from reference TRBV2 and TRBJ1-2): EPEVTQTPSHQVTQMGQEVILRCVPISNHLYFYWYRQILGQKVEFLVSFYNNEISEKSEIFDDQFSVERPDGSNFTLKIRSTKLEDSAMYFCASSGGPGQWWGYTFGSGTRLTVV.

This clonotype appeared a few times. The rearrangement joins TRBV27 to TRBJ1-2; D is perhaps TRBD1 (6 bases). This CDR3 contains 14 residues. V lost 6 bases to trimming and J lost 11 bases, with 22 bases between them. Per the germline V gene, CDR1 is MNHEY and CDR2 is SMNVEV (reference sequence). DNA of the CDR3: TGTGCCAGCAGCCCCTCTTATGACAGGCTAGGGTACACCTTC. This encodes CASSPSYDRLGYTF.

The CDR3 region is CASSPRRPRDRGHSYEQYF. CDR3 DNA sequence: TGTGCCAGCAGTCCGAGAAGACCCCGGGACAGGGGCCACTCCTACGAGCAGTACTTC. The chain joins TRBV12-3 or TRBV12-4 to TRBJ2-7; 10 bases match TRBD1. The junction had 16 bases not matched to a gene; V was cut back by 5 bases and J by 0 bases. CDR3 length: 19 residues.

This clonotype was observed a few times. This sequence joins TRBV7-2 and TRBJ1-2; D gene ambiguous. The CDR3 has 14 amino acids. Trimming left V 0 bases short and J 4 bases short, with 9 bases between. Germline CDR1 reads SGHTA; CDR2 reads FQGNSA. The CDR3 reads CASSLALPGYGYTF. In DNA form, the CDR3 reads TGTGCCAGCAGCTTAGCTCTCCCAGGCTATGGCTACACCTTC.

This clonotype has ten or more counts. This chain joins TRBV11-2 and TRBJ1-1; the match to TRBD1 covers 8 bases. There are 12 residues in the CDR3. V lost 5 bases to trimming and J lost 11 bases; unmatched junction nucleotides: 7. Germline V gives CDR1 SGHAT, CDR2 FQNNGV. The CDR3 reads CASSPTTGVAFF. The CDR3 DNA follows: TGTGCCAGCAGCCCGACGACAGGGGTTGCTTTCTTT. The whole variable domain, remainder taken from reference TRBV11-2 and TRBJ1-1, is EAGVAQSPRYKIIEKRQSVAFWCNPISGHATLYWYQQILGQGPKLLIQFQNNGVVDDSQLPKDRFSAERLKGVDSTLKIQPAKLEDSAVYLCASSPTTGVAFFGQGTRLTVV.

This clonotype was recorded a few times. The chain couples TRBV5-6 to TRBJ1-5; D unclear. CDR1 is SGHDT, CDR2 YYEEEE, per germline. This CDR3 comprises 15 residues. V lost 9 bases, J lost 1 base, and 17 bases lay in between. The CDR3 loop reads CATSEGGRSNQPQHF. CDR3 in DNA: TGTGCCACCTCCGAGGGCGGGAGGAGCAATCAGCCCCAGCATTTT.

This clonotype was seen at least ten times. The chain uses TRBV2 and TRBJ1-4; 8 bases match TRBD1. The J segment lost 0 bases and the V segment lost 6 bases, leaving 6 bases of the junction unmatched. The CDR3 spans 16 residues. Per the germline V gene, CDR1 is SNHLY and CDR2 is FYNNEI. CDR3 nucleotides: TGTGCCAGCAGATCAGGGGGCTCGTCAACTAATGAAAAACTGTTTTTT. Amino acid sequence: CASRSGGSSTNEKLFF.

The V gene is TRBV7-2, the J gene TRBJ1-1, with a tentative D call TRBD1 (6 bases). Germline V CDR1 and CDR2: SGHTA, FQGNSA. The CDR3 covers 15 residues. Trimming removed 5 bases from V and 6 bases from J, with 19 bases in between. CDR3 DNA: TGTGCCAGCAGCCGGGATGGGGGCGGCTTTGCTGAAGCTTTCTTT. It is translated as CASSRDGGGFAEAFF.

V gene TRBV2 combines with J gene TRBJ2-6; D unresolved. Between the trimmed V and J ends, which lost 10 bases and 5 bases, there was a span of 18 bases. Germline V CDR1 and CDR2: SNHLY, FYNNEI. This CDR3 has 15 amino acids. The CDR3 region is CANSKDGRRANVLTF. The CDR3 DNA sequence: TGTGCCAACAGCAAGGACGGCCGAAGGGCCAACGTCCTGACTTTC.

CDR3 amino acids: CSAGTGQVSTF. In DNA form, the CDR3 reads TGCAGCGCGGGGACAGGTCAGGTTTCCACCTTC. V and J are TRBV29-1 and TRBJ1-2; 8 positions match TRBD1. V was pared by 7 bases and J by 13 bases, with 11 bases of the junction left unmatched. This CDR3 comprises 11 residues. Germline V gives CDR1 SQVTM, CDR2 ANQGSEA.

This clonotype was detected only a few times. Relative to the germline gene, one junction end is altered; a read error may explain this. The chain uses TRBV29-1 and TRBJ2-7; TRBD1 agrees at 9 bases. Germline V gene lookup returns CDR1 SQVTM and CDR2 ANQGSEA. The CDR3 extends over 17 amino acids. The CDR3 DNA reads TGCAGCGTTGAAGGAGGGCCGGGACAGGGAGCCTCCCACGAGCAGTACTTC. Protein product: CSVEGGPGQGASHEQYF.

This clonotype was seen repeatedly, ten times or more. This sequence joins TRBV6-1 and TRBJ1-2, with D hard to call. Per germline, CDR1 MNHNS and CDR2 SASEGT. V lost 2 bases and J lost 4, with 8 bases in between. The CDR3 consists of 13 residues. The CDR3 loop is CASSEQRIYGYTF. Written as DNA, the CDR3 is TGTGCCAGCAGTGAACAGCGAATCTATGGCTACACCTTC.

This clonotype was seen a few times. V usage is TRBV28 and J usage is TRBJ1-2; TRBD1 is a possible D gene (5 bases). V lost 6 bases, J lost 5 bases, and 22 bases lay in between. Per the germline V gene, CDR1 is MDHEN and CDR2 is SYDVKM. This CDR3 has 16 amino acids. The CDR3 region is CASSPGGDFIGYGYTF. DNA of the CDR3: TGTGCCAGCAGCCCTGGGGGGGACTTTATAGGGTATGGCTACACCTTC.

This clonotype was counted at least ten times. The chain employs TRBV6-1 and TRBJ1-1; the match to TRBD1 covers 7 bases. CDR3 length: 17 residues. The junction had 22 bases not matched to a gene; V was cut back by 3 bases and J by 12 bases. The germline gives CDR1 MNHNS, CDR2 SASEGT. In nucleotides, the CDR3 is TGTGCCAGCAGTGACGGACAGGTGGGGCTCAAGCTTGAGGGAACTTTCTTT. Protein: CASSDGQVGLKLEGTFF.

The chain has TRBV29-1 and TRBJ2-2; D gene unclear. V was pared by 4 bases and J by 7 bases, with 16 bases between. Germline CDR1 and CDR2: SQVTM and ANQGSEA. The CDR3 runs to 14 residues. The chain's CDR3 is CSVVLAGRGGELFF. CDR3 nucleotide sequence: TGCAGCGTTGTACTGGCAGGACGTGGCGGGGAGCTGTTTTTT.

This CDR3 reads CASSQLTGASGSPLHF. In DNA, the CDR3 is TGTGCCAGCAGCCAATTGACAGGGGCGAGTGGTTCACCCCTCCACTTT. The V call is TRBV3-1, the J call TRBJ1-6; 8 bases line up with TRBD1. Germline V gives CDR1 LGHDT, CDR2 YNNKEL (reference sequence). Unmatched junction bases numbered 9, after V lost 2 bases and J lost 9 bases. CDR3 length equals 16 residues.

The CDR3 spells CASSLGWTGDQPQHF. In nucleotides, the CDR3 is TGTGCCAGCAGCTTGGGTTGGACAGGGGATCAGCCCCAGCATTTT. The chain links TRBV5-6 to TRBJ1-5; 9 positions agree with TRBD1. Germline V gene sequence: CDR1 SGHDT, CDR2 YYEEEE. CDR3 size: 15 residues. J was trimmed by 5 bases and V by 0 bases; bases with no gene match: 3.

This chain links TRBV5-5 with TRBJ1-1; TRBD1 agrees at 7 bases. The V segment lost 2 bases and the J segment 1 base; nucleotides outside the gene matches: 5. This CDR3 region has 15 residues. CDR1 and CDR2 (germline): SGHKS, YYEKEE (reference sequence). The CDR3 sequence is CASSFAGQRNTEAFF. CDR3 nucleotide sequence: TGTGCCAGCAGCTTCGCGGGACAGAGGAACACTGAAGCTTTCTTT.

This clonotype was counted a few times. The rearrangement uses TRBV20-1 and TRBJ2-2; TRBD1 might be the D (7 bases). Germline CDR1 reads DFQATT; CDR2 reads SNEGSKA (reference sequence). V was cut by 0 bases and J by 0 bases, with 11 bases left in between. CDR3 length: 16 amino acids. The CDR3 is CSAREEGQSNTGELFF. The CDR3 DNA sequence: TGCAGTGCTAGAGAGGAGGGACAGTCGAACACCGGGGAGCTGTTTTTT.

At least ten counts were recorded for this clonotype. This sequence joins TRBV12-3 or TRBV12-4 and TRBJ1-1, with D uncertain. The CDR3 length is 14 residues. Trimming left V 0 bases short and J 6 bases short, with 11 bases between. In DNA, the CDR3 is TGTGCCAGCAGTTTAGCGCTTAGGACGGCTGAAGCTTTCTTT. Translating it yields CASSLALRTAEAFF.

This clonotype was counted ten times or more. The J gene is TRBJ1-2, the V gene TRBV2; a possible D gene is TRBD1 (5 bases). With 6 bases removed from V and 5 bases from J, the gap between germline ends came to 22 bases. CDR3 length: 16 amino acids. Germline-derived CDR1 and CDR2 are SNHLY and FYNNEI. CDR3 residues: CASSERDRVGRYGYTF. The CDR3 DNA reads TGTGCCAGCAGCGAACGAGACAGAGTAGGCCGGTATGGCTACACCTTC.

This clonotype was detected ten times or more. This chain joins TRBV12-3 or TRBV12-4 and TRBJ2-5; D not certain. The CDR3 spans 15 residues. The V gene lost 4 bases and the J gene lost 2 bases, with 14 bases spanning the gap. The CDR3 bases are TGTGCCAGCAGTTCCAGCCTTTGGCGGCAAGAGACCCAGTACTTC. Translated: CASSSSLWRQETQYF.

The chain links TRBV5-4 to TRBJ2-6, with D unresolved. The CDR3 has 15 residues. The V and J ends lost 1 base and 1 base respectively, with 6 bases between them. Per the germline V gene, CDR1 is SGHNT and CDR2 is YYREEE (reference sequence). The CDR3 DNA sequence: TGTGCCAGCAGCTTGTTGGGGTCTGGGGCCAACGTCCTGACTTTC. Its protein is CASSLLGSGANVLTF.

The V and J genes are TRBV12-3 or TRBV12-4 and TRBJ2-5; perhaps TRBD2 as D (6 bases). Trimming took 5 bases from V and 3 from J, leaving 13 bases between them. The CDR3 loop spans 14 amino acids. This CDR3 is CASSDPGDEETQYF. CDR3 sequence (DNA): TGTGCCAGCAGTGACCCGGGAGACGAAGAGACCCAGTACTTC.

The sample holds one count of this clonotype. The J gene is TRBJ1-1, the V gene TRBV6-1; 12 nucleotides match TRBD1. The trim removed 6 bases at V and 1 base at J, leaving 9 bases unmatched. This CDR3 contains 17 residues. CDR1 and CDR2 (germline): MNHNS, SASEGT. The CDR3 here is CASSRRGQGAWNTEAFF. The CDR3 DNA sequence: TGTGCCAGCAGCCGAAGGGGACAGGGGGCATGGAACACTGAAGCTTTCTTT.

This clonotype was detected only a few times. This sequence joins TRBV20-1 and TRBJ2-7, with 7 bases identical to TRBD2. CDR1 is DFQATT and CDR2 is SNEGSKA in the germline V gene (reference sequence). J was trimmed by 5 bases and V by 7 bases; bases with no gene match: 8. CDR3 length: 12 residues. In DNA form, the CDR3 reads TGCAGTGTTGGGGGGGTCGGGGACGAGCAGTACTTC. It is translated as CSVGGVGDEQYF.